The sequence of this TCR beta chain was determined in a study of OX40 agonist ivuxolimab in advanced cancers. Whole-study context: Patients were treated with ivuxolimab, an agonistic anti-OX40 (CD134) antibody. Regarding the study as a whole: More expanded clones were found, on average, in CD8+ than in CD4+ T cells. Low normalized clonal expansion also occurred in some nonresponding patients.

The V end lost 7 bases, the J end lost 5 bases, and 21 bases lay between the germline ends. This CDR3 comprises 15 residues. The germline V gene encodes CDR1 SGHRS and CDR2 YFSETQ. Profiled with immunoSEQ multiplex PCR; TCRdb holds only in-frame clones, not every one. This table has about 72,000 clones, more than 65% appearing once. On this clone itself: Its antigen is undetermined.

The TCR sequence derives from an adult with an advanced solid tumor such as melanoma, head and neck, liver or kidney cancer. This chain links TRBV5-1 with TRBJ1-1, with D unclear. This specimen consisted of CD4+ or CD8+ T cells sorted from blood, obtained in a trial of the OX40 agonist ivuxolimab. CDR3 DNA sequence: TGCGCCAGCCGTCTTAGCGGACCAGGTCGTACTGAAGCTTTCTTT. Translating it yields CASRLSGPGRTEAFF.